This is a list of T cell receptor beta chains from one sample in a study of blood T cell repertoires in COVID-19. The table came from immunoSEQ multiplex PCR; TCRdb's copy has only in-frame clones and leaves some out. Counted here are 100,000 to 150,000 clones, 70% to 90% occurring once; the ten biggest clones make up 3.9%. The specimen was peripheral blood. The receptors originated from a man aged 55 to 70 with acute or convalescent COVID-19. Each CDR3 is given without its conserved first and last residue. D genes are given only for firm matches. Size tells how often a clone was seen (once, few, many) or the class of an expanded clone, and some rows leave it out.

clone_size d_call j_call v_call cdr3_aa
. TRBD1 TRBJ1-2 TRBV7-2 ATGGRANYGYT
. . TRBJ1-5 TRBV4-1 ASSQDLGGNQPQH
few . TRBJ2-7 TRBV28 ASSSYSGSRSEQY
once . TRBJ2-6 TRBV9 ASSVDNSGANVLT
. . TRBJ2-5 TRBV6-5 ASTPRAGAGETQY
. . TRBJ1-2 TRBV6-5 ASSTGDSYGYT
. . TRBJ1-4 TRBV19 ASRYNEKLF
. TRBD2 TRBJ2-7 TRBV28 ASSGGLAGAIVPTINIGS
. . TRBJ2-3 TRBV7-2 ASSGRASTDTQY
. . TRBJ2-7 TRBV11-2 ASSSSSGSYEQY
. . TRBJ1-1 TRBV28 AATELGYGNTEAF
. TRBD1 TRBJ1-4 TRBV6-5 ASSYVQGAGKLF
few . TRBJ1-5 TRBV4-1 ASSQAGGIGNQPQH
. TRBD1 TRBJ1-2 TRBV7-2 ASSSAGQGLNYGYT
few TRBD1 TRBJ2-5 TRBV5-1 ASSLRGQPYQETQY
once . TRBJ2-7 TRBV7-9 ASSLNPASEQY
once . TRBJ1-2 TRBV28 ASSTSVNYGYT
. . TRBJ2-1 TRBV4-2 ASSQDRTGLNNEQF